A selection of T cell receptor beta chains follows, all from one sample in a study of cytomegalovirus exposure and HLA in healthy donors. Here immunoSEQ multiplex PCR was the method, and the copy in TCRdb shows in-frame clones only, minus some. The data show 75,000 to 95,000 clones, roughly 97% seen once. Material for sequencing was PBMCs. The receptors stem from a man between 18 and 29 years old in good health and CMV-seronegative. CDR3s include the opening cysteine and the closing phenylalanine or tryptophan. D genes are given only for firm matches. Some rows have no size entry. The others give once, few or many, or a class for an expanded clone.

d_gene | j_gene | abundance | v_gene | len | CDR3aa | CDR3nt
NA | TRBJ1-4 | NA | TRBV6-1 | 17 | CASSEARMRWANEKLFF | TGTGCCAGCAGTGAAGCGAGAATGAGGTGGGCTAATGAAAAACTGTTTTTT
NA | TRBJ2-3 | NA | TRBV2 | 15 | CASSWGPGTTDTQYF | TGTGCCAGCAGTTGGGGGCCCGGGACCACAGATACGCAGTATTTT
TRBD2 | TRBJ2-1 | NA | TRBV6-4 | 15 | CASSETSDKNDEQFF | TGTGCCAGCAGTGAGACTAGCGATAAGAACGATGAGCAGTTCTTC
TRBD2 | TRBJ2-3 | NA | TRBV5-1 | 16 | CASSSLSGSTTDTQYF | TGCGCCAGCAGCTCCCTTAGCGGGTCGACTACAGATACGCAGTATTTT
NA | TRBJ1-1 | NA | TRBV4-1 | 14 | CASSDGGADTEAFF | TGCGCCAGCAGCGATGGGGGCGCTGACACTGAAGCTTTCTTT
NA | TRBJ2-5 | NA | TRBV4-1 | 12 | CASSQREETQYF | TGCGCCAGCAGCCAACGGGAAGAGACCCAGTACTTC
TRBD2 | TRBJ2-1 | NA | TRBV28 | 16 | CASSLLAGASYNEQFF | TGTGCCAGCAGCTTACTAGCGGGAGCTTCCTACAATGAGCAGTTCTTC
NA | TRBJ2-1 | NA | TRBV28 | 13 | CASSTPGTRRQFF | TGTGCCAGCAGTACCCCCGGGACACGAAGGCAGTTCTTC
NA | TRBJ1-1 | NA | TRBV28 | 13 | CASSPLGGIEAFF | TGTGCCAGCAGCCCACTCGGGGGGATTGAAGCTTTCTTT
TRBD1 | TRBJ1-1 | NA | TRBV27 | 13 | CASRLTGGSEAFF | TGTGCCAGCAGGCTAACAGGGGGCTCTGAAGCTTTCTTT
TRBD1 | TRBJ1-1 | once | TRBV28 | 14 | CASSPRDSHTEAFF | TGTGCCAGCAGTCCTAGGGACAGTCACACTGAAGCTTTCTTT
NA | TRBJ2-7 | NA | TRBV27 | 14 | CASSFDLRLGEQYF | TGTGCCAGCAGTTTCGATCTGCGCCTCGGCGAGCAGTACTTC
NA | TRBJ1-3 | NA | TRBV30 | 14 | CAWSMMSSGNTIYF | TGTGCCTGGAGTATGATGAGCTCTGGAAACACCATATATTTT
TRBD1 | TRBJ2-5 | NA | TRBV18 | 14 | CASSPNRGGETQYF | TGTGCCAGCTCACCAAACAGGGGTGGAGAGACCCAGTACTTC
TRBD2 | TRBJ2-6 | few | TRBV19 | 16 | CASRTSGRAGANVLTF | TGTGCCTCAAGGACTAGCGGGAGGGCTGGGGCCAACGTCCTGACTTTC
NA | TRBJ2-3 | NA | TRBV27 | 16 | CASSLSTGWSTDTQYF | TGTGCCAGCAGTTTATCAACAGGATGGAGCACAGATACGCAGTATTTT
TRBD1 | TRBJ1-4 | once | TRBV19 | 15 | CASSRSRGRGEKLFF | TGTGCCAGTAGTCGGAGCAGGGGGCGCGGAGAAAAACTGTTTTTT
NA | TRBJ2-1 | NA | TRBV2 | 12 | CASSDWSSVSFF | TGTGCCAGCAGTGATTGGTCTAGCGTCTCCTTCTTC
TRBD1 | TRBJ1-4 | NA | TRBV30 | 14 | CAWSQQGINEKLFF | TGTGCCTGGAGCCAACAGGGGATTAATGAAAAACTGTTTTTT
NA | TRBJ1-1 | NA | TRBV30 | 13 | CAGYKGADTEAFF | TGTGCCGGGTATAAAGGGGCGGACACTGAAGCTTTCTTT
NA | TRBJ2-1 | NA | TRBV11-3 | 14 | CASSADTGRNEQFF | TGTGCCAGCAGCGCCGATACGGGTAGAAATGAGCAGTTCTTC
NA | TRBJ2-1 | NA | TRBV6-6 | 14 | CASSYPHRENEQFF | TGTGCCAGCAGTTACCCTCACAGGGAAAATGAGCAGTTCTTC
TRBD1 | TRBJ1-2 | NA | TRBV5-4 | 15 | CASSVPTGVRDGYTF | TGTGCCAGCAGCGTACCCACAGGGGTGAGGGATGGCTACACCTTC
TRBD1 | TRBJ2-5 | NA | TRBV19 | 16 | CASSPQGPTEQETQYF | TGTGCCAGTAGTCCACAGGGGCCGACGGAACAAGAGACCCAGTACTTC
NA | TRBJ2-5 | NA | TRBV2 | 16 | CASSEEGQGLYETQYF | TGTGCCAGCAGTGAAGAGGGTCAGGGCCTGTATGAGACCCAGTACTTC
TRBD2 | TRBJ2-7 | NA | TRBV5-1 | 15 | CASSALAATSYEQYF | TGCGCCAGCAGCGCGCTAGCGGCGACCTCCTACGAGCAGTACTTC
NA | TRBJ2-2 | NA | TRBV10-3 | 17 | CAISVLKDTANTGELFF | TGTGCCATCAGTGTTCTCAAGGACACCGCGAACACCGGGGAGCTGTTTTTT
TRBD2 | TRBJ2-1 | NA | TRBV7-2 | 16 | CASSLVPSGGYNEQFF | TGTGCCAGCAGCTTAGTGCCTAGCGGAGGCTACAATGAGCAGTTCTTC